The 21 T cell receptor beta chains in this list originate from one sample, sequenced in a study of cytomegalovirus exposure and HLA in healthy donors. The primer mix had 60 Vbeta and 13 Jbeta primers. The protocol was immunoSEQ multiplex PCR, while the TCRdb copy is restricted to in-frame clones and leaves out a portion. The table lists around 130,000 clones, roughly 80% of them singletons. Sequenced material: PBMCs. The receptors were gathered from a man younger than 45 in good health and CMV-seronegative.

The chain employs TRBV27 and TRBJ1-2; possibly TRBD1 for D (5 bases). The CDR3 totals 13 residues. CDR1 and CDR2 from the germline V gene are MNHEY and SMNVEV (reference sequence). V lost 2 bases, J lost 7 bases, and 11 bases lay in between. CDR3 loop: CASSLSGTLGYTF. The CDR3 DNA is TGTGCCAGCAGTTTAAGCGGGACGCTTGGCTACACCTTC.

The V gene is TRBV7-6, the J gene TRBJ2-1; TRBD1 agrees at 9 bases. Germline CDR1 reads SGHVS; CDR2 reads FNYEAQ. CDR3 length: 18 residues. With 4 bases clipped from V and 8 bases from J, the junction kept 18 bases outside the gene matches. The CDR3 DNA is TGTGCCAGCAGCTCCCCCCAAACCGGGACAGGGCCTCGGGATGAGCAGTTCTTC. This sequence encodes CASSSPQTGTGPRDEQFF.

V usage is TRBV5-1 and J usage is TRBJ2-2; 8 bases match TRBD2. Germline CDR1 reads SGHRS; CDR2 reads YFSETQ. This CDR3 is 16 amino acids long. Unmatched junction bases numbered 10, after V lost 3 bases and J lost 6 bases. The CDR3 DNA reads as TGCGCCAGCAGCTCCCCCTCCGGGACTAGGGCCGGGGAGCTGTTTTTT. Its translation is CASSSPSGTRAGELFF.

In nucleotides, the CDR3 is TGTGCCAGCAGGAACAGGGAAGGGGAGACCCAGTACTTC. Amino acid sequence: CASRNREGETQYF. V usage is TRBV2 and J usage is TRBJ2-5, with TRBD1 as a possible D gene (6 bases). Germline assignment: CDR1 SNHLY and CDR2 FYNNEI. V was clipped by 6 bases and J by 5 bases, with 13 bases between them. This CDR3 has 13 amino acids.

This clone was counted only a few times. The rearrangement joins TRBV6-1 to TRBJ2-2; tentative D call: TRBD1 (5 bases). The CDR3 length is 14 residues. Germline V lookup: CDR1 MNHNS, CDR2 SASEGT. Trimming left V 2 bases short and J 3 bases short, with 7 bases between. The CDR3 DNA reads TGTGCCAGCAGTGAACAGACAGACACCGGGGAGCTGTTTTTT. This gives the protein CASSEQTDTGELFF.

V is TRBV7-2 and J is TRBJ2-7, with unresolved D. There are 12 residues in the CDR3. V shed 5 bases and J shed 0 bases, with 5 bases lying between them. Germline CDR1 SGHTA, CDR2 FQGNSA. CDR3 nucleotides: TGTGCCAGCAGCCCTACCTCCTACGAGCAGTACTTC. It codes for CASSPTSYEQYF.

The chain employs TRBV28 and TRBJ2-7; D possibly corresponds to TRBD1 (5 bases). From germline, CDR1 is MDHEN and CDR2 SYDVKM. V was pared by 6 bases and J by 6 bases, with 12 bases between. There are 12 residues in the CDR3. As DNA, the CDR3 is TGTGCCAGCAGCTCAGGGTTGGGCGAGCAGTACTTC. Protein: CASSSGLGEQYF.

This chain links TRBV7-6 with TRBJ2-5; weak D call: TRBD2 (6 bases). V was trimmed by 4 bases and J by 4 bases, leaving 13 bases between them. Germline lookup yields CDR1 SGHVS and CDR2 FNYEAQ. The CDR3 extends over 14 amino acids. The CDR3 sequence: CASSSAGLGETQYF. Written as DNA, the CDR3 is TGTGCCAGCAGCTCTGCGGGGCTGGGAGAGACCCAGTACTTC.

The CDR3 is CASSQEYGLLSSYNEQFF. In nucleotides, the CDR3 is TGCGCCAGCAGCCAAGAATATGGACTCCTGAGCTCCTACAATGAGCAGTTCTTC. The J gene is TRBJ2-1, the V gene TRBV4-1, with D possibly TRBD2 on 5 matching bases. Trimming removed 0 bases at V and 0 bases at J, with 15 bases between. The CDR3 consists of 18 residues. Germline CDR1 MGHRA, CDR2 YSYEKL.

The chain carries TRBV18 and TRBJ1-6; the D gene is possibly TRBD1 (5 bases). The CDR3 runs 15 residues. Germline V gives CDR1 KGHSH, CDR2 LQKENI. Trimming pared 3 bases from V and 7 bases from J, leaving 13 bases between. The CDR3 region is CASSPLDSKNSPLHF. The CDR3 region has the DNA TGTGCCAGCTCACCGCTAGACAGTAAGAATTCACCCCTCCACTTT.

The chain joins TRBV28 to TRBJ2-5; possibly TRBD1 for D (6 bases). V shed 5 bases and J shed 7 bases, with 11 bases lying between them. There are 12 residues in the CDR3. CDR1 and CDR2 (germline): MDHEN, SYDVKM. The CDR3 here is CASSTGQGTQYF. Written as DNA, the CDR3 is TGTGCCAGCAGTACAGGGCAGGGGACCCAGTACTTC.

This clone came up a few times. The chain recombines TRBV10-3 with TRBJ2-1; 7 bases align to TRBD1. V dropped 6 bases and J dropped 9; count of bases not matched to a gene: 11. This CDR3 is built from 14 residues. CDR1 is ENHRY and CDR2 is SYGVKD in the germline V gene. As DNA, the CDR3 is TGTGCCATCAGGAGCGACAGGGATAAAGGTGAGCAGTTCTTC. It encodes CAIRSDRDKGEQFF.

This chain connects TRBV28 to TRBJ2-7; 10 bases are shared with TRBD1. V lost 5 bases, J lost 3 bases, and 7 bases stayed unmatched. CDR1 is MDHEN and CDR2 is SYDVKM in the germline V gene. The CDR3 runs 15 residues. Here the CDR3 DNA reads TGTGCCAGCAGTCCCCTAAGGACAGGGGGCTACGAGCAGTACTTC. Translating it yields CASSPLRTGGYEQYF.

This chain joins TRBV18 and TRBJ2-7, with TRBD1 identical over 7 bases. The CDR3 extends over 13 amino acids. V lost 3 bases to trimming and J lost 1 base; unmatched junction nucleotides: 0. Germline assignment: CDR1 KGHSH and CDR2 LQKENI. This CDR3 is CASSPGQSYEQYF. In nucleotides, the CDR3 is TGTGCCAGCTCACCGGGACAGTCCTACGAGCAGTACTTC.

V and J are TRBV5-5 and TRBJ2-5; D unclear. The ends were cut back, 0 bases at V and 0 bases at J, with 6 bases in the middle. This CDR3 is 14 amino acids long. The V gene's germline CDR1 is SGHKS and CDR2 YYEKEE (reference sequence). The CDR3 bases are TGTGCCAGCAGCTTGGCGGAGTACCAAGAGACCCAGTACTTC. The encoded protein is CASSLAEYQETQYF.

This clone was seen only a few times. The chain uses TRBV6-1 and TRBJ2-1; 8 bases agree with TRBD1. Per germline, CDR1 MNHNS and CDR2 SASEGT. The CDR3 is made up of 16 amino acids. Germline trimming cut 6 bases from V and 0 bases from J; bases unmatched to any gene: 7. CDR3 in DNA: TGTGCCAGCAGGGAACCCGGACAGGGCTCCTACAATGAGCAGTTCTTC. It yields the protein CASREPGQGSYNEQFF.

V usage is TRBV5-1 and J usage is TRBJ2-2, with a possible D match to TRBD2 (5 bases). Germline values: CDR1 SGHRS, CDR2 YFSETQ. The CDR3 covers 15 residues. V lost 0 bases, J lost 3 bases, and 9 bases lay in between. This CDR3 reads CASSLVAGDTGELFF. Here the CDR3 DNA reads TGCGCCAGCAGCTTGGTGGCCGGGGACACCGGGGAGCTGTTTTTT.

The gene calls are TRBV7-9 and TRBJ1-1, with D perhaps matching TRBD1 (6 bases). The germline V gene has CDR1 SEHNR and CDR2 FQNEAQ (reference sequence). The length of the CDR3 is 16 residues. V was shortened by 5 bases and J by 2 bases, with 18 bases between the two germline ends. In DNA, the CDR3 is TGTGCCAGCAGCGTAACAGGGTCCCCTAGAAACACTGAAGCTTTCTTT. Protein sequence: CASSVTGSPRNTEAFF.

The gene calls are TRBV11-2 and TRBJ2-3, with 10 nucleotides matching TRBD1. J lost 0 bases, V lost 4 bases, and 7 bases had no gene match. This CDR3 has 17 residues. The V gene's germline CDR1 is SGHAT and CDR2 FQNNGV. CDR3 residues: CASSSWAGQGSTDTQYF. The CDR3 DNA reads TGTGCCAGCAGCTCATGGGCGGGACAGGGGAGCACAGATACGCAGTATTTT.

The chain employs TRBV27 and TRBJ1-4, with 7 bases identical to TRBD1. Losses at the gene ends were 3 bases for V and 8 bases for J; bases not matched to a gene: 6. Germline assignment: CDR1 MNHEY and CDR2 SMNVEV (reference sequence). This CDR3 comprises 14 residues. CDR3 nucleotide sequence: TGTGCCAGCAGTTTCCAAGGGGGCTTCGAAAAACTGTTTTTT. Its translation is CASSFQGGFEKLFF.

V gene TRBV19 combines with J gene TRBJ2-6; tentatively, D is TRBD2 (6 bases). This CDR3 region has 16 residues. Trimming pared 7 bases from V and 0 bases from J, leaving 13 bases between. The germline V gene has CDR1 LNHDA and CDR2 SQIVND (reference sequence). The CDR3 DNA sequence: TGTGCCAGTACGGGAGAAGCGATCTCTGGGGCCAACGTCCTGACTTTC. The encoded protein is CASTGEAISGANVLTF.